The 29 T cell receptor beta chains given below trace back to one sample, sequenced in a study of CD8 T cells in ankylosing spondylitis. For these receptors, no antigen is known. Via MiXCR, TCRdb re-called the 5' RACE reads, giving one row per CDR3 protein. The sample yields approximately 400,000 distinct CDR3 sequences, approximately 17% seen once. Study conclusions and caveats: Characteristic, it appeared, of ankylosing spondylitis blood was a TCR beta motif of about eight highly homologous variants.

Material: blood, either unsorted or a sorted T cell fraction (not recorded which). The origin of the receptors is a male donor with ankylosing spondylitis.

The chain links TRBV4-1 to TRBJ2-3; 10 nucleotides align to TRBD2. The V segment lost 0 bases and the J segment 5 bases; nucleotides outside the gene matches: 5. The germline V gene has CDR1 MGHRA and CDR2 YSYEKL. CDR3 length: 16 residues. This CDR3 is CASSQDRAGGRDTQYF. For the CDR3, the DNA is TGCGCCAGCAGCCAAGATCGAGCGGGAGGGAGAGATACGCAGTATTTT.

This clonotype was seen a few times. No DNA is shown, since the ends of the CDR3 on it are uncertain; the CDR3 is the one TCRdb lists. The chain couples TRBV7-3 to TRBJ2-2; the D call of TRBD1 is as the table states it, not checked on the DNA. The CDR3 region is 17 residues in length, termini included. Looked up from germline, CDR1 is SGHTA and CDR2 is FQGTGA. The CDR3 sequence is CASSSTGGAYTGELFFF.

This clonotype turned up a few times. This chain uses TRBV20-1 with TRBJ2-7; 15 nucleotides agree with TRBD2. There are 18 residues in the CDR3. With 2 bases clipped from V and 5 bases from J, the junction kept 13 bases outside the gene matches. Germline CDR1 and CDR2: DFQATT and SNEGSKA (reference sequence). CDR3 sequence reads: CSARHFRTSGRADDEQYF. In DNA form, the CDR3 reads TGCAGTGCTAGACATTTCCGGACTAGCGGGAGGGCCGACGACGAGCAGTACTTC.

V gene TRBV6-2 or TRBV6-3 combines with J gene TRBJ2-1, with a tentative D call TRBD1 (6 bases). Germline V CDR1 and CDR2: MNHEY, SVGEGT. V lost 3 bases to trimming and J lost 9 bases, with 21 bases between them. CDR3 length: 16 residues. The CDR3 protein is CASSYPTGPFGSEQFF. In DNA, the CDR3 is TGTGCCAGCAGTTATCCGACAGGACCGTTCGGGTCTGAGCAGTTCTTC.

This clonotype was detected only a few times. The chain is built from TRBV5-5 and TRBJ2-2, with D unclear. The V end lost 0 bases, the J end lost 6 bases, and 12 bases lay between the germline ends. This CDR3 is built from 15 residues. Looked up from germline, CDR1 is SGHKS and CDR2 is YYEKEE (reference sequence). The CDR3: CASSLALVQPGELFF. CDR3 nucleotide sequence: TGTGCCAGCAGCTTGGCGCTAGTCCAGCCCGGGGAGCTGTTTTTT.

This clonotype has just a few counts. The V gene is TRBV20-1, the J gene TRBJ2-6, with D hard to call. Trimming cost V 7 bases and J 0 bases, with 10 bases left between them. The CDR3 is 14 amino acids. CDR1 is DFQATT and CDR2 is SNEGSKA in the germline V gene (reference sequence). The CDR3 DNA reads TGCAGTGTTAGTCCGAACTCTGGGGCCAACGTCCTGACTTTC. Translation: CSVSPNSGANVLTF.

This clonotype was seen a few times. The chain links TRBV6-6 to TRBJ1-2; no firm D call. The germline gives CDR1 MNHNY, CDR2 SVGAGI (reference sequence). Trimming shortened V by 2 bases and J by 4 bases, and 8 bases separated the two germline ends. The CDR3 covers 13 residues. CDR3 protein: CASSYSGAYGYTF. The DNA of the CDR3 is TGTGCCAGCAGTTACAGCGGAGCCTATGGCTACACCTTC.

This clonotype was counted between two and nine times. The chain recombines TRBV6-5 with TRBJ1-2; no clear D. The ends were cut back, 4 bases at V and 0 bases at J, with 9 bases in the middle. The germline CDR1 and CDR2 sequences are MNHEY and SVGAGI. This CDR3 has 14 residues. The CDR3 spells CASSFTGTNYGYTF. CDR3 nucleotides: TGTGCCAGCAGTTTCACCGGGACTAACTATGGCTACACCTTC.

This chain connects TRBV5-1 to TRBJ2-1; D ambiguous. The germline gives CDR1 SGHRS, CDR2 YFSETQ. V lost 1 base and J lost 5, with 7 bases in between. The CDR3 consists of 13 residues. CDR3 loop: CASSLIGDNEQFF. For the CDR3, the DNA is TGCGCCAGCAGCTTGATCGGCGACAATGAGCAGTTCTTC.

The sample holds a few counts of this clonotype. The gene calls are TRBV10-3 and TRBJ2-5; 8 bases align to TRBD2. This CDR3 is 14 amino acids long. Losses at the gene ends were 0 bases for V and 5 bases for J; bases not matched to a gene: 2. Germline V gene lookup returns CDR1 ENHRY and CDR2 SYGVKD. CDR3 loop: CAISESLAGETQYF. The CDR3 region has the DNA TGTGCCATCAGTGAGTCTTTAGCGGGGGAGACCCAGTACTTC.

This rearrangement joins TRBV5-1 to TRBJ2-6; the D gene is possibly TRBD1 (6 bases). Germline V gene data show CDR1 as SGHRS and CDR2 as YFSETQ. The CDR3 spans 16 residues. Trimming took off 4 bases at V and 4 bases at J, with 15 bases between the two ends. This CDR3 reads CASSPETGFGANVLTF. The CDR3 nucleotides read TGCGCCAGCAGCCCAGAAACAGGGTTCGGGGCCAACGTCCTGACTTTC.

V and J are TRBV12-3 or TRBV12-4 and TRBJ2-7; D might be TRBD2 (6 bases). CDR3 length: 12 residues. V lost 5 bases and J lost 7, with 12 bases in between. As DNA, the CDR3 is TGTGCCAGCAGTCAGAGGGCGGGGGAGCAGTACTTC. Its translation is CASSQRAGEQYF.

This clonotype was counted many times. This rearrangement joins TRBV27 to TRBJ1-2; 10 bases fit TRBD1. J was trimmed by 4 bases and V by 5 bases; bases with no gene match: 4. The CDR3 length is 14 residues. CDR1 MNHEY and CDR2 SMNVEV come from the germline V gene (reference sequence). CDR3 sequence: CASSRQGAGYGYTF. CDR3 DNA sequence: TGTGCCAGCAGTCGACAGGGGGCGGGCTATGGCTACACCTTC.

This sequence joins TRBV4-3 and TRBJ2-1; the match to TRBD2 covers 12 bases. In germline, CDR1 is LGHNA, CDR2 YSLEER. The CDR3 runs 16 residues. V lost 4 bases and J lost 4; bases outside the gene matches: 5. The CDR3 sequence is CASSRATSGGYNEQFF. The CDR3 DNA reads as TGCGCCAGCAGCCGAGCGACTAGCGGGGGATACAATGAGCAGTTCTTC.

The chain joins TRBV28 to TRBJ2-1; D possibly matches TRBD1 or TRBD2 (5 bases each). Trimming cost V 6 bases and J 6 bases, with 18 bases left between them. The germline gives CDR1 MDHEN, CDR2 SYDVKM. The CDR3 consists of 15 residues. CDR3 amino acids: CASSRGIGQINEQFF. DNA for the CDR3: TGTGCCAGCAGCCGGGGCATAGGGCAGATCAATGAGCAGTTCTTC.

This clonotype was counted between two and nine times. The genes are TRBV7-9 and TRBJ2-2; D not certain. Trimming took 8 bases from V and 6 from J, leaving 10 bases between them. The CDR3 runs to 12 residues. From germline, CDR1 is SEHNR and CDR2 FQNEAQ (reference sequence). The CDR3, as DNA: TGTGCCAGCGTTAGGGATTCCGGGGAGCTGTTTTTT. Protein sequence: CASVRDSGELFF.

This clonotype showed up just a few times. V usage is TRBV5-1 and J usage is TRBJ2-2; 9 nucleotides match TRBD1. The CDR3 loop spans 18 amino acids. Germline CDR1 reads SGHRS; CDR2 reads YFSETQ. V trimming: 1 base; J trimming: 0 bases; junction bases outside the gene matches: 7. Here the CDR3 DNA reads TGCGCCAGCAGCTTGTGGGGGACAGGGACCCCGAACACCGGGGAGCTGTTTTTT. Protein sequence: CASSLWGTGTPNTGELFF.

This clonotype was observed a handful of times. This chain uses TRBV28 with TRBJ2-7, with 8 bases matching TRBD1. Germline loops: CDR1 MDHEN, CDR2 SYDVKM. The CDR3 loop spans 13 amino acids. With 8 bases clipped from V and 2 bases from J, the junction kept 5 bases outside the gene matches. The DNA of the CDR3 is TGTGCCAGCTTCCAGGGGGCGACCTACGAGCAGTACTTC. This translates into CASFQGATYEQYF.

This chain connects TRBV7-8 to TRBJ2-3; the match to TRBD2 covers 8 bases. Germline V gene lookup returns CDR1 SGHVS and CDR2 FQNEAQ. V dropped 3 bases and J dropped 4; count of bases not matched to a gene: 6. The CDR3 consists of 15 residues. CDR3 residues: CASSFGGGLADTQYF. The CDR3 DNA sequence: TGTGCCAGCAGCTTTGGCGGGGGGTTAGCAGATACGCAGTATTTT. The variable domain in full, with the rest retrieved from reference TRBV7-8 and TRBJ2-3, is GAGVSQSPRYKVAKRGQDVALRCDPISGHVSLFWYQQALGQGPEFLTYFQNEAQLDKSGLPSDRFFAERPEGSVSTLKIQRTQQEDSAVYLCASSFGGGLADTQYFGPGTRLTVL.

This clonotype has only a few counts. The chain carries TRBV9 and TRBJ2-1; 8 bases match TRBD2. This CDR3 region has 15 residues. CDR1 is SGDLS, CDR2 YYNGEE, per germline. The ends lost 0 bases at V and 4 bases at J; junction bases unmatched: 3. In DNA, the CDR3 is TGTGCCAGCAGCGTAGCAGCGGGGGATTACAATGAGCAGTTCTTC. Translation gives CASSVAAGDYNEQFF. The whole variable domain, filled in from reference TRBV9 and TRBJ2-1, reads DSGVTQTPKHLITATGQRVTLRCSPRSGDLSVYWYQQSLDQGLQFLIQYYNGEERAKGNILERFSAQQFPDLHSELNLSSLELGDSALYFCASSVAAGDYNEQFFGPGTRLTVL.

V usage is TRBV5-1 and J usage is TRBJ1-6, with 7 bases matching TRBD1. Germline-derived CDR1 and CDR2 are SGHRS and YFSETQ. J lost 8 bases, V lost 0 bases, and 11 bases had no gene match. This CDR3 contains 17 residues. In DNA, the CDR3 is TGCGCCAGCAGCTTGGGGAGACAGGGTAGAGGGGATTCACCCCTCCACTTT. Protein sequence: CASSLGRQGRGDSPLHF.

Only one count was recorded for this clonotype. One junction end does not reproduce the germline sequence, and a read error may be involved. This chain connects TRBV7-7 to TRBJ2-2, with 8 bases lining up with TRBD2. Germline CDR1 reads SSHAT; CDR2 reads FNYEAQ (reference sequence). This CDR3 spans 17 amino acids. CDR3 nucleotides: TGTGCTAGCAGACGCCAACCGGGACTAGGAGTACCCGGGGAGCTGTTTTTT. Translation: CASRRQPGLGVPGELFF.

V gene TRBV5-1 combines with J gene TRBJ1-1; TRBD1 agrees at 8 bases. J gave up 0 bases and V 3 bases, and 13 bases lay outside the gene matches. Per the germline V gene, CDR1 is SGHRS and CDR2 is YFSETQ. The CDR3 is made up of 18 amino acids. CDR3 loop: CASSWRTGLSDMNTEAFF. CDR3 nucleotide sequence: TGCGCCAGCAGCTGGAGGACAGGGTTATCGGATATGAACACTGAAGCTTTCTTT.

This chain joins TRBV4-1 and TRBJ2-5; 9 bases align to TRBD2. This CDR3 is built from 15 residues. Germline-derived CDR1 and CDR2 are MGHRA and YSYEKL. V shed 1 base, J shed 5 bases, and the junction held 5 bases outside the gene matches. The CDR3 DNA follows: TGCGCCAGCAGCCAAGGTGGCGGGGGGGTGGAGACCCAGTACTTC. It encodes CASSQGGGGVETQYF.

The chain links TRBV11-3 to TRBJ1-1; D is uncertain. Looked up from germline, CDR1 is SGHNT and CDR2 is YENEEA. The CDR3 sequence is 13 residues long. V dropped 1 base and J dropped 6 bases, with 9 bases sitting between them. This CDR3 reads CASSLGRIPEAFF. CDR3 DNA sequence: TGTGCCAGCAGCTTAGGACGGATCCCTGAAGCTTTCTTT.

This rearrangement joins TRBV2 to TRBJ1-4; D gene unclear. Trimming took off 1 base at V and 7 bases at J, with 10 bases between the two ends. Germline CDR1 reads SNHLY; CDR2 reads FYNNEI. This CDR3 contains 14 residues. CDR3 residues: CASSEGSAGEKLFF. The CDR3 nucleotides are TGTGCCAGCAGTGAAGGTTCGGCGGGTGAAAAACTGTTTTTT.

This clonotype was counted a few times. The rearrangement uses TRBV20-1 and TRBJ2-5, with D perhaps matching TRBD2 (6 bases). Germline assignment: CDR1 DFQATT and CDR2 SNEGSKA (reference sequence). The ends were cut back, 6 bases at V and 3 bases at J, with 14 bases in the middle. CDR3 length: 13 residues. CDR3 sequence (DNA): TGCAGTGCCCCGACCGGGGGTAAAGAGACCCAGTACTTC. It yields the protein CSAPTGGKETQYF.

V gene TRBV18 combines with J gene TRBJ2-1; 9 nucleotides agree with TRBD1. This CDR3 has 14 residues. Germline V lookup: CDR1 KGHSH, CDR2 LQKENI. V trimming: 4 bases; J trimming: 8 bases; junction bases outside the gene matches: 6. This CDR3 reads CASSLGTGSDEQFF. CDR3 DNA sequence: TGTGCCAGCTCACTTGGGACAGGGTCCGATGAGCAGTTCTTC.

The chain combines TRBV20-1 with TRBJ2-1, with TRBD2 matching over 9 bases. Unmatched junction bases numbered 12, after V lost 3 bases and J lost 9 bases. Germline V gene lookup returns CDR1 DFQATT and CDR2 SNEGSKA (reference sequence). This CDR3 is 15 amino acids long. The CDR3 DNA follows: TGCAGTGCTAGCGGGACTAGCTTCGGTCGGGCTGAGCAGTTCTTC. It yields the protein CSASGTSFGRAEQFF.